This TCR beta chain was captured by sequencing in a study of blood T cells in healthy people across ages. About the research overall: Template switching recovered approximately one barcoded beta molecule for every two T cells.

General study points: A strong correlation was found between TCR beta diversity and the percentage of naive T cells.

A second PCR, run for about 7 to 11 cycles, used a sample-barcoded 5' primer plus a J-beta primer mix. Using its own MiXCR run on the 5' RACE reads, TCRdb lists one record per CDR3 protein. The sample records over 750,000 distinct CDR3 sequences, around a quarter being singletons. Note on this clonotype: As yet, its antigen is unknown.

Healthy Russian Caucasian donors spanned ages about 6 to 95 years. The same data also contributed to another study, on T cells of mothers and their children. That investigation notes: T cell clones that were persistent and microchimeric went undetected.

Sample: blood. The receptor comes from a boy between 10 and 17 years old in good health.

CDR3: CASSVVLGGTEAFF. The CDR3 bases are TGTGCCAGCAGCGTAGTCTTGGGGGGCACTGAAGCTTTCTTT. V and J are TRBV9 and TRBJ1-1; a possible D gene is TRBD1 (5 bases). There are 14 residues in the CDR3. Trimming stripped 0 bases from V and 4 bases from J, with 10 bases between. From germline, CDR1 is SGDLS and CDR2 YYNGEE. The complete variable domain, with remaining parts taken from reference TRBV9 and TRBJ1-1, reads DSGVTQTPKHLITATGQRVTLRCSPRSGDLSVYWYQQSLDQGLQFLIQYYNGEERAKGNILERFSAQQFPDLHSELNLSSLELGDSALYFCASSVVLGGTEAFFGQGTRLTVV.